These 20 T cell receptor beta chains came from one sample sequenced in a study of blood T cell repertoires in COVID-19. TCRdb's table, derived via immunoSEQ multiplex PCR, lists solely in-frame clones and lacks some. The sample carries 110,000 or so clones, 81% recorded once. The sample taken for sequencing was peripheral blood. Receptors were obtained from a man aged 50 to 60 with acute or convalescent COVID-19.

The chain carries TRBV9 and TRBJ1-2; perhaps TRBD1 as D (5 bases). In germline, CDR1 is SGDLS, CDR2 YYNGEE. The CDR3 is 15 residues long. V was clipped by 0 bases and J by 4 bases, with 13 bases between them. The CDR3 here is CASSVASGPGYGYTF. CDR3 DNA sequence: TGTGCCAGCAGCGTAGCATCAGGGCCCGGCTATGGCTACACCTTC.

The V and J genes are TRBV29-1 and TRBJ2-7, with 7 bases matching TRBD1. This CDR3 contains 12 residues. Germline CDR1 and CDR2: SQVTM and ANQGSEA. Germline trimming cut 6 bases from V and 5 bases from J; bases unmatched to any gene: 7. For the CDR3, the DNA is TGCAGCGTAATTGACAGGGTCCACGAGCAGTACTTC. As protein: CSVIDRVHEQYF.

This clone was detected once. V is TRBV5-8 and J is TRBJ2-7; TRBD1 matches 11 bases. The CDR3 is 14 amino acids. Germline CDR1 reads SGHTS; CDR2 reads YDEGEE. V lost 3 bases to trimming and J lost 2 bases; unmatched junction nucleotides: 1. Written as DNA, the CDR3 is TGTGCCAGCAGCTGGGGACAGGGGGCCTACGAGCAGTACGTC. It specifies CASSWGQGAYEQYV.

The CDR3 loop reads CSVGTGMDEQFF. In DNA form, the CDR3 reads TGCAGCGTCGGGACAGGAATGGATGAGCAGTTCTTC. The genes are TRBV29-1 and TRBJ2-1; 8 nucleotides match TRBD1. Trimming cost V 6 bases and J 8 bases; bases outside gene matches: 6. The germline gives CDR1 SQVTM, CDR2 ANQGSEA. The CDR3 totals 12 residues.

DNA for the CDR3: TGTGCCAGCAGCGCGACAGGAGCGAACACTGAAGCTTTCTTT. It translates to CASSATGANTEAFF. The chain recombines TRBV7-3 with TRBJ1-1; D may be TRBD1 (6 bases). The CDR3 consists of 14 residues. Trimming shortened V by 5 bases and J by 1 base, and 11 bases separated the two germline ends. Germline V gene sequence: CDR1 SGHTA, CDR2 FQGTGA.

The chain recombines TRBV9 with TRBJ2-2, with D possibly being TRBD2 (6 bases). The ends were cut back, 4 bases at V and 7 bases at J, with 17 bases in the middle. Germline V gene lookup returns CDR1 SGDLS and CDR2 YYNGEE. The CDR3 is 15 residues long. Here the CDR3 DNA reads TGTGCCAGCAGCACCCGACTAGATCTACGCGGGGAGCTGTTTTTT. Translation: CASSTRLDLRGELFF.

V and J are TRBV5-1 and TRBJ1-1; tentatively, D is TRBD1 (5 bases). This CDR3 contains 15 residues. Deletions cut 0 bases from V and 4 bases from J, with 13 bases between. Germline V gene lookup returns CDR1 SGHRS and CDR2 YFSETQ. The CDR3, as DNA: TGCGCCAGCAGCTTGGCCGGCCTAGGGGTCACTGAAGCTTTCTTT. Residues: CASSLAGLGVTEAFF.

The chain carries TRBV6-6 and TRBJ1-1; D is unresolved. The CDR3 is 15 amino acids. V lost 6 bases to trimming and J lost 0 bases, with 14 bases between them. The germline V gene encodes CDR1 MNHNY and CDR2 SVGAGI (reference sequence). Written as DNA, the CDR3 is TGTGCCAGCAGCCGACAAGAAACAGTGAACACTGAAGCTTTCTTT. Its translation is CASSRQETVNTEAFF.

CDR3 DNA: TGTGCCAGCAGCTTGGTAGACAGCTACGAGCAGTACGTC. Translating gives CASSLVDSYEQYV. This sequence joins TRBV5-5 and TRBJ2-7, with a possible D match to TRBD1 (5 bases). Trimming took 0 bases from V and 3 from J, leaving 7 bases between them. Germline CDR1 SGHKS, CDR2 YYEKEE (reference sequence). The CDR3 extends over 13 amino acids.

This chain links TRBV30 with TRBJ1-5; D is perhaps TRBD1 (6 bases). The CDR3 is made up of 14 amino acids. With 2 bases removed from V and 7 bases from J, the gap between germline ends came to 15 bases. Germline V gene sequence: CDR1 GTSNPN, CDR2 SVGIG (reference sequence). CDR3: CAWSIPGVGQPQHF. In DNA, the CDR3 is TGTGCCTGGAGTATCCCAGGGGTTGGGCAGCCCCAGCATTTT.

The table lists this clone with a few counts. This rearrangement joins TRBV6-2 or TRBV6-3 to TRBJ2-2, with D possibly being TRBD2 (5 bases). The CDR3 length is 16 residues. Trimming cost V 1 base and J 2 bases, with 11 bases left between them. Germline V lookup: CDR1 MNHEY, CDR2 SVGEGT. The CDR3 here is CASSYFQSGNTGELFF. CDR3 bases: TGTGCCAGCAGTTACTTCCAGTCGGGAAACACCGGGGAGCTGTTTTTT.

Here the CDR3 reads CASRVGEVANNQPQHF. In DNA, the CDR3 is TGTGCCAGCCGGGTGGGGGAGGTTGCGAACAATCAGCCCCAGCATTTT. V is TRBV19 and J is TRBJ1-5; D perhaps matches TRBD1 (5 bases). The V end was cut by 9 bases, the J end by 3 bases, with 21 bases between. The CDR3 totals 16 residues. CDR1 LNHDA and CDR2 SQIVND come from the germline V gene (reference sequence).

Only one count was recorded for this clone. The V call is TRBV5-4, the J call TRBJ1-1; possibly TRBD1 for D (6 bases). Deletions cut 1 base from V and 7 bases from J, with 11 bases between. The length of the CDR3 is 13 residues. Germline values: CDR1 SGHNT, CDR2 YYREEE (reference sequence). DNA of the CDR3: TGTGCCAGCAGCTTGCAGGGGCAGAGTGAAGCTTTCTTT. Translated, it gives CASSLQGQSEAFF.

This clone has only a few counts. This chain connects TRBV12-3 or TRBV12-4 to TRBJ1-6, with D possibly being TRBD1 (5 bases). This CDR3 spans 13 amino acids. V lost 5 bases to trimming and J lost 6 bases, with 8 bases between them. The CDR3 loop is CASSGAVNSPLHF. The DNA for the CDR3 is TGTGCCAGCAGTGGGGCCGTTAATTCACCCCTCCACTTT.

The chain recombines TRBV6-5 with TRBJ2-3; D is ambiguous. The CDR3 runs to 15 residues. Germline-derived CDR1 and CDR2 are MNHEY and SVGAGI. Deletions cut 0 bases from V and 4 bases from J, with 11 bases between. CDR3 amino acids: CASSYSWAASDTQYF. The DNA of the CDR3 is TGTGCCAGCAGTTACTCTTGGGCAGCCTCAGATACGCAGTATTTT.

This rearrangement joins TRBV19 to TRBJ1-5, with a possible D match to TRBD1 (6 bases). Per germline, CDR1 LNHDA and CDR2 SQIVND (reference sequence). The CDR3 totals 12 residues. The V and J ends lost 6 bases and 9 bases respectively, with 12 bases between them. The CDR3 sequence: CASSEARGPQHF. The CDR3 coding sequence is TGTGCCAGTAGCGAGGCCAGGGGGCCCCAGCATTTT.

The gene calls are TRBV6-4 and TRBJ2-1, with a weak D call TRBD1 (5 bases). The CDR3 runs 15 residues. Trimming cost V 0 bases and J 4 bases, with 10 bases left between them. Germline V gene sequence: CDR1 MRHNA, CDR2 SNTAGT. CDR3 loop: CASSDSIGVYNEQFF. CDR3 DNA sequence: TGTGCCAGCAGTGACTCGATAGGGGTTTACAATGAGCAGTTCTTC.

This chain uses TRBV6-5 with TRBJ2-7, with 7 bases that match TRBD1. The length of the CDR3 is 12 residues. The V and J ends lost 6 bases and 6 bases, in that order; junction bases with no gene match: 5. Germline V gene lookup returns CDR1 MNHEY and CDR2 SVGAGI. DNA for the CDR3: TGTGCCAGCAGCCCGGGACAGCGCGAGCAGTACGTC. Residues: CASSPGQREQYV.

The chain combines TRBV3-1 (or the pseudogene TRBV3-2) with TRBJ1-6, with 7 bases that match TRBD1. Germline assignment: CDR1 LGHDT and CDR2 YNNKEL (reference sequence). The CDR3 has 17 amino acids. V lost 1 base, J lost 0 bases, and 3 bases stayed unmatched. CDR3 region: CASSQAAGGSYNSPLHF. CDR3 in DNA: TGTGCCAGCAGCCAAGCGGCAGGGGGCTCCTATAATTCACCCCTCCACTTT.

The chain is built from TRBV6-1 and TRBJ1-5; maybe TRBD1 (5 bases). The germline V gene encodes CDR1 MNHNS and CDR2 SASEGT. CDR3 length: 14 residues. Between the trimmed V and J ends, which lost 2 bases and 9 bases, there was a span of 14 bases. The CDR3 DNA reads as TGTGCCAGCAGTGAAATACAGGAAAATGGGCCCCAGCATTTT. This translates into CASSEIQENGPQHF.